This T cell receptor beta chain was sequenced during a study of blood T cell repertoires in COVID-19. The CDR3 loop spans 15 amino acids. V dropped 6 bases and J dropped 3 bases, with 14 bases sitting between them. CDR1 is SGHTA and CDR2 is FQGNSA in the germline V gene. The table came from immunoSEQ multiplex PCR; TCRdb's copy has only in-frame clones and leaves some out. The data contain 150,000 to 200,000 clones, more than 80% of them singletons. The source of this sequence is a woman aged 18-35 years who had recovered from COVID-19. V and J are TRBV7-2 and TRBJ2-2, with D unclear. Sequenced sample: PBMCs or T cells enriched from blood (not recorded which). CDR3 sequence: CASSSYSAYTGELFF. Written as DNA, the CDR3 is TGTGCCAGCAGTTCTTACTCCGCCTACACCGGGGAGCTGTTTTTT.